What follows are 19 T cell receptor beta chains derived from one specimen sequenced in a study of blood T cells in healthy people across ages. Combining a sample-barcoded 5' primer with a J-beta primer mix, a second PCR ran for about 6 to 11 cycles. One entry per CDR3 protein, called by TCRdb with MiXCR from the 5' RACE reads. The table shows under 1 million distinct CDR3 sequences, with under 55% occurring only once. Sequences were obtained from blood. These receptors were obtained from a man aged 55 to 69 in good health.

The V gene is TRBV7-9, the J gene TRBJ1-1; D ambiguous. This CDR3 has 12 residues. The V end was cut by 7 bases, the J end by 3 bases, with 9 bases between. Germline V CDR1 and CDR2: SEHNR, FQNEAQ (reference sequence). As DNA, the CDR3 is TGTGCCAGCACCGGACTACACACTGAAGCTTTCTTT. Translated: CASTGLHTEAFF.

This clonotype was observed a single time. Written as DNA, the CDR3 is TGTGCCAGCAGCCCAGGGAAAGCACTAGACTACACCTTC. It specifies CASSPGKALDYTF. V is TRBV3-1 and J is TRBJ1-2; maybe TRBD1 (5 bases). This CDR3 contains 13 residues. The V gene lost 4 bases and the J gene lost 10 bases, with 16 bases spanning the gap. Germline loops: CDR1 LGHDT, CDR2 YNNKEL (reference sequence).

The rearrangement uses TRBV12-3 or TRBV12-4 and TRBJ2-5; the match to TRBD1 covers 7 bases. With 5 bases clipped from V and 4 bases from J, the junction kept 10 bases outside the gene matches. CDR3 length: 15 amino acids. CDR3 sequence (DNA): TGTGCCAGCAGTCTGGGACAGTTGAGGGGAGAGACCCAGTACTTC. Translation: CASSLGQLRGETQYF.

This chain connects TRBV2 to TRBJ2-7; D gene unclear. Trimming cost V 2 bases and J 10 bases, with 12 bases left between them. The CDR3 consists of 12 residues. Germline V gene sequence: CDR1 SNHLY, CDR2 FYNNEI. The CDR3 nucleotides read TGTGCCAGCAGTGAACGGACGTCGCTCCAGTACTTC. Protein product: CASSERTSLQYF. The full variable domain, with the rest looked up from reference TRBV2 and TRBJ2-7, is EPEVTQTPSHQVTQMGQEVILRCVPISNHLYFYWYRQILGQKVEFLVSFYNNEISEKSEIFDDQFSVERPDGSNFTLKIRSTKLEDSAMYFCASSERTSLQYFGPGTRLTVT.

This clonotype was counted a few times. J is TRBJ2-1 and V is TRBV11-2, with D maybe TRBD2 (5 bases). The germline gives CDR1 SGHAT, CDR2 FQNNGV. Trimming took 0 bases from V and 7 from J, leaving 10 bases between them. The CDR3 extends over 14 amino acids. The CDR3 sequence is CASSLDRSGNEQFF. The CDR3 DNA follows: TGTGCCAGCAGCTTAGATCGGAGCGGTAATGAGCAGTTCTTC.

This clonotype was counted only a few times. V gene TRBV30 combines with J gene TRBJ2-3, with D hard to call. Germline V gene lookup returns CDR1 GTSNPN and CDR2 SVGIG (reference sequence). The length of the CDR3 is 14 residues. V was cut by 0 bases and J by 1 base, with 8 bases left in between. The DNA of the CDR3 is TGTGCCTGGAGTGTACATAGACGCACAGATACGCAGTATTTT. Translating gives CAWSVHRRTDTQYF.

This clonotype has just a few counts. The rearrangement links TRBV20-1 to TRBJ2-3; tentatively, D is TRBD2 (6 bases). The ends were cut back, 5 bases at V and 1 base at J, with 13 bases in the middle. The CDR3 is 14 amino acids. Looked up from germline, CDR1 is DFQATT and CDR2 is SNEGSKA (reference sequence). This CDR3 is CSAWDSGGTDTQYF. CDR3 nucleotide sequence: TGCAGTGCTTGGGACTCCGGGGGCACAGATACGCAGTATTTT.

The CDR3 sequence is CASSLGAGRTDTQYF. CDR3 DNA sequence: TGTGCCAGCAGCTTGGGGGCAGGCCGCACAGATACGCAGTATTTT. This chain connects TRBV5-6 to TRBJ2-3; no clear D gene. The CDR3 contains 15 residues. The germline V and J ends were trimmed by 0 bases and 1 base, with 9 bases remaining between them. The germline gives CDR1 SGHDT, CDR2 YYEEEE.

The chain has TRBV20-1 and TRBJ1-5; a possible D gene is TRBD1 (6 bases). This CDR3 region has 13 residues. The germline V gene has CDR1 DFQATT and CDR2 SNEGSKA (reference sequence). V was pared by 4 bases and J by 4 bases, with 11 bases between. Written as DNA, the CDR3 is TGCAGTGCTACACAGGGCGCTAATCAGCCCCAGCATTTT. Translating gives CSATQGANQPQHF.

V usage is TRBV20-1 and J usage is TRBJ2-4; D ambiguous. Germline V gene sequence: CDR1 DFQATT, CDR2 SNEGSKA (reference sequence). CDR3 length: 12 residues. Trimming shortened V by 6 bases and J by 7 bases, and 13 bases separated the two germline ends. CDR3 nucleotides: TGCAGTGCCCGAGATAGTATGAACATTCAGTACTTC. Translating it yields CSARDSMNIQYF.

V and J are TRBV5-1 and TRBJ2-1; 9 bases are shared with TRBD1. The junction had 7 bases not matched to a gene; V was cut back by 4 bases and J by 2 bases. The CDR3 has 16 amino acids. Germline V gene data show CDR1 as SGHRS and CDR2 as YFSETQ. CDR3 nucleotides: TGCGCCAGCAGCCGAAGGGACAGGGCCACCTACAATGAGCAGTTCTTC. This translates into CASSRRDRATYNEQFF.

This chain joins TRBV28 and TRBJ1-4; perhaps TRBD1 as D (5 bases). V was trimmed by 4 bases and J by 5 bases, leaving 11 bases between them. The CDR3 contains 14 residues. In germline, CDR1 is MDHEN, CDR2 SYDVKM. CDR3 sequence (DNA): TGTGCCAGCAGTTCTGGGGGAGGGAATGAAAAACTGTTTTTT. Amino acids: CASSSGGGNEKLFF.

On this clonotype: A read error may account for a junction end that differs from germline. The rearrangement links TRBV5-1 to TRBJ1-1; no clear D. CDR1 and CDR2 (germline): SGHRS, YFSETQ. CDR3 length equals 13 residues. CDR3 bases: TGCGCCGGCAGCTTGGAAACGAGGACTGAAGCTTTCTTT. It is translated as CAGSLETRTEAFF.

For the CDR3, the DNA is TGTGCCAGTACAGGGTTATCAGTTGGCTCACCCCTCCACTTT. It is translated as CASTGLSVGSPLHF. This sequence joins TRBV9 and TRBJ1-6, with TRBD1 as a possible D gene (6 bases). V was cut by 8 bases and J by 10 bases, with 19 bases left in between. In germline, CDR1 is SGDLS, CDR2 YYNGEE. This CDR3 spans 14 amino acids. Variable domain in full (rest from reference TRBV9 and TRBJ1-6): DSGVTQTPKHLITATGQRVTLRCSPRSGDLSVYWYQQSLDQGLQFLIQYYNGEERAKGNILERFSAQQFPDLHSELNLSSLELGDSALYFCASTGLSVGSPLHFGNGTRLTVT.

The chain links TRBV3-1 to TRBJ2-7; D call uncertain. The V and J ends lost 4 bases and 3 bases respectively, with 10 bases between them. Germline CDR1 and CDR2: LGHDT and YNNKEL (reference sequence). CDR3 size: 13 residues. DNA of the CDR3: TGTGCCAGCAGCCGAAGGCCTCTCTACGAGCAGTACTTC. Protein sequence: CASSRRPLYEQYF.

The rearrangement joins TRBV9 to TRBJ2-1; TRBD2 is a possible D gene (7 bases). Germline V lookup: CDR1 SGDLS, CDR2 YYNGEE. The germline V and J ends were trimmed by 5 bases and 14 bases, with 23 bases remaining between them. The CDR3 has 14 amino acids. The CDR3 DNA is TGTGCCAGCAGTTTTCAAGGGGGGGGCCCGGCGGAGTTCTTC. Translating gives CASSFQGGGPAEFF.

CDR3 loop: CASSYSGHPSYNEQFF. The CDR3, as DNA: TGTGCCAGCAGTTACTCCGGACACCCGTCCTACAATGAGCAGTTCTTC. V and J are TRBV6-5 and TRBJ2-1; TRBD1 is a possible D gene (5 bases). V was shortened by 0 bases and J by 1 base, with 10 bases between the two germline ends. CDR1 is MNHEY and CDR2 is SVGAGI in the germline V gene. This CDR3 has 16 residues.

The chain has TRBV12-3 or TRBV12-4 and TRBJ2-3; 9 bases line up with TRBD1. V was clipped by 3 bases and J by 4 bases; unmatched bases: 17. The CDR3 contains 19 residues. In DNA form, the CDR3 reads TGTGCCAGCAGTTTCTCGGGACAGGGTAGCGGATTCAGGGCAGATACGCAGTATTTT. Translating gives CASSFSGQGSGFRADTQYF.

Ten or more counts support this clonotype. This rearrangement joins TRBV7-2 to TRBJ2-7; 13 nucleotides align to TRBD2. Trimming took 5 bases from V and 6 from J; bases not matched to a gene: 13. This CDR3 region has 17 residues. The germline V gene has CDR1 SGHTA and CDR2 FQGNSA. CDR3 protein: CASSPGTSGASIREQYF. CDR3 sequence (DNA): TGTGCCAGCAGCCCCGGGACTAGCGGGGCCTCAATACGCGAGCAGTACTTC.